This T cell receptor (beta chain) was captured by sequencing in a study of circulating and synovial CD4+ cells in juvenile arthritis. TCRdb's copy holds only in-frame clones and misses some; the assay was immunoSEQ multiplex PCR. Among some 35,000 clones listed, about 94% were seen once. Per germline, CDR1 SGHAT and CDR2 FQDESV (reference sequence). The CDR3 spans 15 residues. The V and J ends lost 4 bases and 12 bases respectively, with 23 bases between them. The rearrangement uses TRBV11-1 and TRBJ2-3; D is perhaps TRBD2 (6 bases). This clonotype was sampled from a human donor with juvenile idiopathic arthritis. Sequenced: CD4+ T cells from blood. CDR3 in DNA: TGTGCCAGCAGCTCCACGGGACTTCCCTCTGTAGGCCAGTATTTT. Translation: CASSSTGLPSVGQYF. The full variable domain, rest sourced from reference TRBV11-1 and TRBJ2-3, is EAEVAQSPRYKITEKSQAVAFWCDPISGHATLYWYRQILGQGPELLVQFQDESVVDDSQLPKDRFSAERLKGVDSTLKIQPAELGDSAMYLCASSSTGLPSVGQYFGPGTRLTVL.